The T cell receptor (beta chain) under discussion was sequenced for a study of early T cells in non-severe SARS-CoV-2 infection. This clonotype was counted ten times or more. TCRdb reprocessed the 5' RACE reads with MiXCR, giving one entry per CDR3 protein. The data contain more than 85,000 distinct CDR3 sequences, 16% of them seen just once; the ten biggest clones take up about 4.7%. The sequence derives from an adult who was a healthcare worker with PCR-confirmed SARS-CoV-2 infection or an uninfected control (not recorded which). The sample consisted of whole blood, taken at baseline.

The CDR3: CASSAPYGTSNEQFF. CDR3 nucleotide sequence: TGTGCCAGCAGTGCGCCATATGGGACTAGTAATGAGCAGTTCTTC. The chain recombines TRBV25-1 with TRBJ2-1, with 8 positions matching TRBD2. Germline CDR1 and CDR2: MGHDK and SYGVNS. Unmatched junction bases numbered 9, after V lost 4 bases and J lost 7 bases. CDR3 length: 15 residues. The full variable domain, in which reference TRBV25-1 and TRBJ2-1 provide the parts outside the CDR3, is EADIYQTPRYLVIGTGKKITLECSQTMGHDKMYWYQQDPGMELHLIHYSYGVNSTEKGDLSSESTVSRIRTEHFPLTLESARPSHTSQYLCASSAPYGTSNEQFFGPGTRLTVL.